This is a list of T cell receptor beta chains from one sample in a study of OX40 agonist ivuxolimab in advanced cancers. Profiled with immunoSEQ multiplex PCR; TCRdb holds only in-frame clones, not every one. The sample has 50,000 to 75,000 clones, roughly nine tenths seen once. The sequencing here drew on CD4+ or CD8+ T cells sorted from blood, taken in a trial of the OX40 agonist ivuxolimab. Every receptor here comes from an adult with an advanced solid tumor such as melanoma, head and neck, liver or kidney cancer. Each CDR3 is given with its conserved first and last residue. The D gene is left open where the match is weak. Some rows have no size entry. The others give once, few or many, or a class for an expanded clone.

D gene,J gene,clone size,V gene,CDR3 protein,CDR3 DNA
NA,TRBJ2-5,NA,TRBV19,CASSIQETQYF,TGTGCCAGTAGTATTCAGGAGACCCAGTACTTC
TRBD2,TRBJ2-7,NA,TRBV19,CASTGTSGSHEQYF,TGTGCCAGTACGGGGACTAGCGGGAGCCACGAGCAGTACTTC
NA,TRBJ2-3,NA,TRBV9,CASPPGRNTDTQYF,TGTGCCAGCCCCCCCGGGAGAAACACAGATACGCAGTATTTT
NA,TRBJ2-5,NA,TRBV7-7,CASSPGLGETQYF,TGTGCTAGCAGCCCGGGGCTGGGAGAGACCCAGTACTTC
NA,TRBJ1-2,NA,TRBV6-6,CASSYSGPRRGYTF,TGTGCCAGCAGTTACTCGGGACCCAGGAGAGGCTACACCTTC
NA,TRBJ2-1,NA,TRBV12-5,CASGSGVDNEQFF,TGTGCTAGTGGTTCGGGGGTCGACAATGAGCAGTTCTTC
TRBD1,TRBJ2-7,NA,TRBV4-1,CASSQEDRGREQYF,TGCGCCAGCAGCCAGGAGGACAGGGGGCGAGAGCAGTACTTC
NA,TRBJ1-5,NA,TRBV5-6,CASSLFGRDSNQPQHF,TGTGCCAGCAGCTTGTTTGGCCGGGACAGCAATCAGCCCCAGCATTTT
NA,TRBJ1-5,NA,TRBV2,CASSESSGGNQPQHF,TGTGCCAGCAGTGAGAGTTCGGGGGGCAATCAGCCCCAGCATTTT
NA,TRBJ1-2,NA,TRBV4-1,CASSQAGNSKTYGYTF,TGCGCCAGCAGCCAAGCGGGAAACAGCAAAACATATGGCTACACCTTC
TRBD1,TRBJ1-3,NA,TRBV5-4,CASSLGRQGASGNTIYF,TGTGCCAGCAGCTTGGGGAGACAGGGGGCGTCTGGAAACACCATATATTTT
NA,TRBJ1-5,NA,TRBV19,CASSIVTPGGGNQPQHF,TGTGCCAGTAGTATAGTTACCCCGGGGGGTGGCAATCAGCCCCAGCATTTT
NA,TRBJ1-3,NA,TRBV6-1,CASSERTGGNTIYF,TGTGCCAGCAGTGAAAGGACGGGCGGAAACACCATATATTTT
TRBD2,TRBJ2-1,NA,TRBV7-8,CASSWPGTSGLYNEQFF,TGTGCCAGCAGCTGGCCGGGGACTAGCGGGCTATACAATGAGCAGTTCTTC
TRBD2,TRBJ2-7,NA,TRBV9,CASSVARLARSSYEQYF,TGTGCCAGCAGCGTGGCCAGACTAGCGAGGAGCTCCTACGAGCAGTACTTC
NA,TRBJ2-2,NA,TRBV19,CASIRRGGSGELFF,TGTGCCAGTATTCGGAGAGGTGGGTCCGGGGAGCTGTTTTTT
NA,TRBJ2-5,NA,TRBV18,CASSPQEREETQYF,TGTGCCAGCTCACCACAGGAGAGGGAAGAGACCCAGTACTTC
NA,TRBJ1-6,NA,TRBV30,CAVAWDFSSPLHF,TGTGCCGTGGCTTGGGACTTTTCTTCACCCCTCCACTTT
NA,TRBJ2-7,NA,TRBV11-2,CASSLTYEQYF,TGTGCCAGCAGCCTAACTTACGAGCAGTACTTC
TRBD1,TRBJ1-2,once,TRBV6-5,CASTSPGQGIYGYTF,TGTGCCAGCACGTCCCCGGGACAGGGGATCTATGGCTACACCTTC
NA,TRBJ1-1,NA,TRBV29-1,CSGAGTRGGSPEAFF,TGCAGCGGTGCCGGGACCAGAGGAGGGTCACCAGAAGCTTTCTTT
NA,TRBJ2-7,NA,TRBV21-1,CASSGMRTGRFPREQYF,TGTGCCAGCAGCGGAATGAGGACAGGTCGATTTCCGAGGGAGCAGTACTTC
NA,TRBJ1-4,NA,TRBV6-1,CASSAWPGEKLFF,TGTGCCAGCAGTGCCTGGCCGGGTGAAAAACTGTTTTTT
NA,TRBJ1-5,NA,TRBV19,CASSMDGQHQPQHF,TGTGCCAGTAGTATGGACGGCCAACATCAGCCCCAGCATTTT
TRBD2,TRBJ2-1,NA,TRBV7-2,CASSSLGASGGFNEQFF,TGTGCCAGCAGCTCACTAGGAGCTAGCGGGGGTTTTAATGAGCAGTTCTTC
NA,TRBJ2-1,NA,TRBV7-2,CASSKTSGLGGYNEQFF,TGTGCCAGCAGCAAGACCTCTGGGCTCGGAGGATACAATGAGCAGTTCTTC
TRBD2,TRBJ2-1,NA,TRBV5-6,CASNLWGGKSSYNEQFF,TGTGCCAGCAACCTCTGGGGGGGGAAAAGCTCCTACAATGAGCAGTTCTTC
NA,TRBJ1-3,NA,TRBV7-8,CASSFLGVGGSGNTIYF,TGTGCCAGCAGCTTTTTGGGCGTAGGGGGCTCTGGAAACACCATATATTTT
NA,TRBJ2-5,NA,TRBV5-1,CASSLQETQYF,TGCGCCAGCAGCTTACAAGAGACCCAGTACTTC
TRBD1,TRBJ1-1,NA,TRBV5-4,CASSAPGQLNTEAFF,TGTGCCAGCAGCGCGCCGGGACAGCTGAACACTGAAGCTTTCTTT
TRBD2,TRBJ2-7,NA,TRBV6-1,CASRGTSGVREQYF,TGTGCCAGCAGAGGGACTAGCGGTGTACGTGAGCAGTACTTC
TRBD1,TRBJ2-7,NA,TRBV5-8,CASRQAGQGTGEQYF,TGTGCCAGCAGACAGGCGGGACAGGGGACGGGCGAGCAGTACTTC
TRBD1,TRBJ1-5,NA,TRBV6-1,CASSALTGSGNQPQHF,TGTGCCAGCAGTGCTCTGACAGGGTCGGGGAATCAGCCCCAGCATTTT
NA,TRBJ2-1,NA,TRBV11-3,CASSLDHGSSRVRNEQFF,TGTGCCAGCAGCTTAGATCACGGTTCAAGTAGAGTTCGCAATGAGCAGTTCTTC
NA,TRBJ2-5,few,TRBV4-2,CASSQDGSDSQETQYF,TGTGCCAGCAGCCAAGATGGATCCGACAGTCAAGAGACCCAGTACTTC
TRBD2,TRBJ2-5,NA,TRBV29-1,CSVGPSGTGETQYF,TGCAGCGTTGGTCCTAGCGGGACTGGGGAGACCCAGTACTTC